The 2 T cell receptor beta chains given below trace back to one sample, sequenced in a study of blood T cell repertoires in COVID-19. Some clones are missing from TCRdb's copy, which holds only in-frame ones; the method was immunoSEQ multiplex PCR. This repertoire shows some 70,000 clones, 87% found once; its top ten account for under 9.5%. The sample comprised peripheral blood. The receptors were gathered from a man aged 50-59 years with active COVID-19.

V is TRBV18 and J is TRBJ1-5; TRBD1 matches 8 bases. The trim removed 1 base at V and 5 bases at J, leaving 10 bases unmatched. Germline-derived CDR1 and CDR2 are KGHSH and LQKENI. The CDR3 totals 17 residues. In nucleotides, the CDR3 is TGTGCCAGCTCACCACGTCTTATGACAGGGGAAGATCAGCCCCAGCATTTT. Its protein is CASSPRLMTGEDQPQHF.

This chain joins TRBV12-3 or TRBV12-4 and TRBJ1-1; unclear D gene. With 3 bases removed from V and 1 base from J, the gap between germline ends came to 6 bases. This CDR3 is built from 13 residues. The CDR3 region is CASSLQQNTEAFF. The CDR3, as DNA: TGTGCCAGCAGTTTGCAACAGAACACTGAAGCTTTCTTT.